These T cell receptor beta chains were read from a single sample in a study of cytomegalovirus exposure and HLA in healthy donors. Clones were read by immunoSEQ multiplex PCR, and TCRdb kept only the in-frame ones, dropping some. The sample contains approximately 160,000 clones, roughly 80% of which appear only once. Sequences were obtained from PBMCs. These receptors originate from a woman younger than 30 in good health and CMV-seronegative. The CDR3 runs from the conserved cysteine through the conserved F or W. The D gene is left open where the match is weak. Clone size is stated in some rows and not others, as once, few, many or a class when expanded.

v_gene	j_gene	abundance	d_gene	CDR3aa	CDR3nt
TRBV21-1	TRBJ1-1	-	-	CASSSIQTNSEAFF	TGTGCCAGCAGCTCAATACAGACTAACTCTGAAGCTTTCTTT
TRBV5-1	TRBJ2-3	-	-	CASSPGGGKGTDTQYF	TGCGCCAGCAGCCCGGGAGGGGGCAAGGGAACAGATACGCAGTATTTT
TRBV10-3	TRBJ2-5	-	-	CAISAAGPETQYF	TGTGCCATCAGTGCTGCGGGGCCGGAGACCCAGTACTTC
TRBV5-5	TRBJ2-1	-	TRBD1	CASSHGQGSNEQFF	TGTGCCAGCAGCCACGGACAGGGTTCCAATGAGCAGTTCTTC
TRBV14	TRBJ1-1	-	-	CASSSTGSAEAFF	TGTGCCAGCAGCTCTACAGGGTCCGCTGAAGCTTTCTTT
TRBV30	TRBJ2-7	-	TRBD1	CAWSAGTGGYEQYF	TGTGCCTGGAGCGCCGGGACAGGGGGATACGAGCAGTACTTC
TRBV11-2	TRBJ2-5	once	TRBD1	CASSLQTGIGETQYF	TGTGCCAGCAGCTTACAGACAGGGATAGGGGAGACCCAGTACTTC
TRBV7-2	TRBJ1-5	-	-	CASSLDRNNQPQHF	TGTGCCAGCAGCTTAGACAGGAACAATCAGCCCCAGCATTTT
TRBV27	TRBJ1-3	-	TRBD1	CASSPDRGQLESGNTIYF	TGTGCCAGCAGCCCGGACAGGGGTCAACTAGAATCTGGAAACACCATATATTTT
TRBV5-4	TRBJ2-6	few	-	CASSLVGGWGPTGANVLTF	TGTGCCAGCAGCTTGGTCGGGGGTTGGGGTCCGACTGGGGCCAACGTCCTGACTTTC
TRBV4-1	TRBJ1-5	once	-	CASSQDGQGYQPQHF	TGCGCCAGCAGCCAAGACGGCCAGGGCTATCAGCCCCAGCATTTT
TRBV18	TRBJ1-3	-	TRBD1	CASCLTGAGNTIYF	TGTGCCAGCTGCCTAACAGGGGCTGGAAACACCATATATTTT
TRBV11-2	TRBJ2-7	-	TRBD1	CASSLGPQGALYEQYF	TGTGCCAGCAGCCTCGGCCCTCAGGGGGCACTTTACGAGCAGTACTTC
TRBV5-1	TRBJ2-5	once	TRBD1	CASSLQGMGGETQYF	TGCGCCAGCAGCTTACAGGGGATGGGTGGAGAGACCCAGTACTTC
TRBV27	TRBJ2-5	-	TRBD1	CASSDRETGLVVETQYF	TGTGCCAGCAGTGACAGGGAAACGGGCCTAGTGGTTGAGACCCAGTACTTC
TRBV27	TRBJ2-3	-	TRBD2	CASSPPRGFSVSGTQYF	TGTGCCAGCAGTCCCCCGCGGGGGTTCAGCGTGAGTGGTACGCAGTATTTT
TRBV19	TRBJ1-5	-	TRBD1	CASSPGPLGQAQHF	TGTGCCAGTAGCCCCGGACCGCTCGGACAGGCCCAGCATTTT
TRBV15	TRBJ1-6	once	-	CATSRERQANSPLHF	TGTGCCACCAGCAGAGAACGGCAGGCCAATTCACCCCTCCACTTT
TRBV7-8	TRBJ1-2	-	TRBD1	CASSPRQGVSSNF	TGTGCCAGCAGCCCGAGACAGGGGGTTTCCTCAAACTTC
TRBV9	TRBJ2-5	-	TRBD2	CASSVGTSGTQETQYF	TGTGCCAGCAGCGTTGGGACTAGCGGGACTCAAGAGACCCAGTACTTC
TRBV5-1	TRBJ2-5	-	-	CASSPHPRDQEGQETQYF	TGCGCCAGCAGCCCCCACCCCCGGGACCAGGAGGGCCAAGAGACCCAGTACTTC
TRBV4-2	TRBJ2-6	few	TRBD1	CASSQVGQGASFGANVLTF	TGTGCCAGCAGCCAAGTTGGGCAGGGGGCGTCTTTTGGGGCCAACGTCCTGACTTTC
TRBV28	TRBJ2-7	-	TRBD1	CASSHSGLGTGSYEQYF	TGTGCCAGCAGCCATAGTGGTCTGGGGACAGGCTCCTACGAGCAGTACTTC
TRBV28	TRBJ2-1	-	-	CASSLREYPYNEQFF	TGTGCCAGCAGTTTACGGGAGTATCCGTACAATGAGCAGTTCTTC
TRBV10-3	TRBJ1-2	-	TRBD1	CAISSGDRGNSYTF	TGTGCCATCAGCTCCGGTGACAGGGGGAACTCCTACACCTTC
TRBV7-9	TRBJ1-2	-	-	CASRPSGVQYGYTF	TGTGCCAGCAGGCCGTCTGGTGTGCAGTATGGCTACACCTTC
TRBV27	TRBJ1-2	-	TRBD1	CASSDIPYRGRNYGYTF	TGTGCCAGCAGTGACATTCCCTACAGGGGGCGGAACTATGGCTACACCTTC
TRBV7-2	TRBJ1-5	-	TRBD1	CASSQGAGQPQHF	TGTGCCAGCAGTCAGGGGGCGGGTCAGCCCCAGCATTTT
TRBV6-5	TRBJ1-2	once	-	CASSYSQGRYYGYTF	TGTGCCAGCAGTTACTCACAGGGAAGATATTATGGCTACACCTTC
TRBV4-1	TRBJ2-1	-	-	CASSQAGGVSSYNEQFF	TGCGCCAGCAGCCAAGCCGGCGGGGTGAGCTCCTACAATGAGCAGTTCTTC
TRBV6-5	TRBJ2-2	-	-	CASRPLVTTGELFF	TGTGCCAGCAGACCACTAGTGACTACCGGGGAGCTGTTTTTT
TRBV2	TRBJ1-4	-	-	CASSAQGGGNEKLFF	TGTGCCAGCAGTGCCCAGGGAGGTGGGAATGAAAAACTGTTTTTT
TRBV11-2	TRBJ2-5	-	-	CASSLGQGGLGTQYF	TGTGCCAGCAGCTTAGGGCAGGGGGGCTTGGGGACCCAGTACTTC
TRBV21-1	TRBJ2-7	-	-	CASSTTGGLEQYF	TGTGCCAGCAGTACGACAGGGGGCCTCGAGCAGTACTTC
TRBV7-2	TRBJ2-3	-	TRBD2	CASSLAGLASGDTQYF	TGTGCCAGCAGCTTAGCGGGACTAGCCTCAGGAGATACGCAGTATTTT
TRBV12-5	TRBJ2-2	-	TRBD1	CASGSIQGAGELFF	TGTGCTAGTGGGTCGATACAGGGGGCCGGGGAGCTGTTTTTT
TRBV5-1	TRBJ1-1	-	TRBD1	CASSLHVRAGGEYSEAFF	TGCGCCAGCAGCTTGCACGTCCGGGCAGGGGGCGAGTATAGTGAAGCTTTCTTT
TRBV4-1	TRBJ2-3	few	-	CASSQDPGGTDTQYF	TGCGCCAGCAGCCAAGATCCAGGGGGCACAGATACGCAGTATTTT
TRBV29-1	TRBJ2-1	-	TRBD2	CSVETSGRTYEQFF	TGCAGCGTTGAAACTAGCGGGAGGACGTATGAGCAGTTCTTC
TRBV10-1	TRBJ2-2	-	TRBD2	CAGISGKNTGELFF	TGCGCCGGCATAAGCGGGAAGAACACCGGGGAGCTGTTTTTT
TRBV28	TRBJ2-7	few	-	CASSLYHSTYEQYF	TGTGCCAGCAGTTTATATCACAGTACCTACGAGCAGTACTTC